Described below is a single TCR beta chain sequence and its context. Its antigen is not known. This record comes from a study of cytomegalovirus exposure and HLA in healthy donors. The PCR contained 60 Vbeta and 13 Jbeta primers. Sequencing was performed with immunoSEQ multiplex PCR; in TCRdb, only in-frame clones are kept and a portion is missing. This repertoire shows roughly 170,000 clones, more than 80% found once; its top ten account for around 5%. The germline V gene has CDR1 MGHRA and CDR2 YSYEKL. The CDR3 length is 13 residues. V gave up 4 bases and J gave up 7 bases, with 8 bases separating them. Findings of the study overall: Usually a TCR sequence was rare, but some public TCRs were found in many donors. The authors reported that TCR beta sequences could predict HLA-A and HLA-B alleles. These predictions were accurate for most subjects in the first cohort.

The chain couples TRBV4-1 to TRBJ1-6, with D uncertain. This TCR was recovered from a man aged 18 to 30 in good health and CMV-seronegative. Material for sequencing was PBMCs. The CDR3 sequence is CASSPGVNSPLHF. The CDR3 bases are TGCGCCAGCAGCCCGGGAGTGAATTCACCCCTCCACTTT.